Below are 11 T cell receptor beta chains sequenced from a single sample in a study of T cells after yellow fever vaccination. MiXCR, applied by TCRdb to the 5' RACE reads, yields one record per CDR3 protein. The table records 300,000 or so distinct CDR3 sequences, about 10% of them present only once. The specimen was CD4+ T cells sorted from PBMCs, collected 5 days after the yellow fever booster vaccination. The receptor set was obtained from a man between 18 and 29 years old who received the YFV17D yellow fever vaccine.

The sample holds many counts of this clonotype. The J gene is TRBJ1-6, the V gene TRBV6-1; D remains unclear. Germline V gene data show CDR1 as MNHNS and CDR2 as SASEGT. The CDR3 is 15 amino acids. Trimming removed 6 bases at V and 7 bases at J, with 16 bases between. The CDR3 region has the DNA TGTGCCAGCAGAGCCCCGGTTGGGAACAATTCACCCCTCCACTTT. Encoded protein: CASRAPVGNNSPLHF.

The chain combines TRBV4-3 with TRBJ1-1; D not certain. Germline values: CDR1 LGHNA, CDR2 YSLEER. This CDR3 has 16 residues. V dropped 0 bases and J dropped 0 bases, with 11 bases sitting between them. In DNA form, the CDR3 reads TGCGCCAGCAGCCAAGATCACGGTACGATGAACACTGAAGCTTTCTTT. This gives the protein CASSQDHGTMNTEAFF.

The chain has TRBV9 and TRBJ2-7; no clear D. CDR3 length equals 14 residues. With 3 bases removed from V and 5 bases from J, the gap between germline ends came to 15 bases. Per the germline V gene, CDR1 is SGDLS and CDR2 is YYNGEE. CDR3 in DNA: TGTGCCAGCAGCGCAGGAGTAATGCGGAACGAGCAGTACTTC. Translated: CASSAGVMRNEQYF.

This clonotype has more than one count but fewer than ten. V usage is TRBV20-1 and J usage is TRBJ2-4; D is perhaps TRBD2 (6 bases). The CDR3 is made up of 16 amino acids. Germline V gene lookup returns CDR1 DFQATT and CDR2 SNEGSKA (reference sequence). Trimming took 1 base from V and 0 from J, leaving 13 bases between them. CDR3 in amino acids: CSARVAGTVAKNIQYF. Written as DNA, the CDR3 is TGCAGTGCTAGAGTGGCTGGGACTGTAGCCAAAAACATTCAGTACTTC.

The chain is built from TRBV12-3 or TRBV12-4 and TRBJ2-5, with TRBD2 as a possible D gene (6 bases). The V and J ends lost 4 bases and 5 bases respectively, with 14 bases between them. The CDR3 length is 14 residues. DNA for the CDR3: TGTGCCAGCAGTTGGAGGGAGAAGGGCGAGACCCAGTACTTC. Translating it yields CASSWREKGETQYF.

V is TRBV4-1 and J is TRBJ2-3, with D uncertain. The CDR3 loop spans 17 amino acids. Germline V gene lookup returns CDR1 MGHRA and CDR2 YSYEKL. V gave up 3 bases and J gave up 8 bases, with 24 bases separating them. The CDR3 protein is CASSHPIGSSFSATQYF. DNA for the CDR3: TGCGCCAGCAGCCACCCGATAGGGTCATCCTTTTCGGCTACGCAGTATTTT.

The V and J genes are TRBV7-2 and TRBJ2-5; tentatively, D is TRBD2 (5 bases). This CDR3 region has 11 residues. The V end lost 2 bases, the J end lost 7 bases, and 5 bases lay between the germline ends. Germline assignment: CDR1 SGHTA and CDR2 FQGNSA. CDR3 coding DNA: TGTGCCAGCAGCTTAACTAGGACCCAGTACTTC. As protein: CASSLTRTQYF.

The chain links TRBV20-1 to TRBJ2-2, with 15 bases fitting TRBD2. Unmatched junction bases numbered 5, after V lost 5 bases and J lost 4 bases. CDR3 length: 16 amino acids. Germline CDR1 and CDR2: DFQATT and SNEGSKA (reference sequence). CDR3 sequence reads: CSASGLAGGRTGELFF. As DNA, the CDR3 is TGCAGTGCTTCGGGACTAGCGGGGGGCCGCACCGGGGAGCTGTTTTTT.

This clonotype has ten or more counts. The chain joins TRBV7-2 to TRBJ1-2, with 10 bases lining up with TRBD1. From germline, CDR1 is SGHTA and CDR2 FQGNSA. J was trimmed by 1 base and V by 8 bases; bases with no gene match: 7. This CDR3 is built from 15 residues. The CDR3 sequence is CASAGQGNYNYGYTF. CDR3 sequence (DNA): TGTGCCAGCGCGGGACAGGGGAATTATAACTATGGCTACACCTTC.

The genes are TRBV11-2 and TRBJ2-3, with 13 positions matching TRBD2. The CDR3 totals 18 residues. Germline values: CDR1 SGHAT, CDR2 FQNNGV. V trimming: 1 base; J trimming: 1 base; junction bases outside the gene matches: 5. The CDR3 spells CASSLVLGLAGGTDTQYF. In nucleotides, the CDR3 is TGTGCCAGCAGCTTAGTCCTCGGACTAGCGGGGGGCACAGATACGCAGTATTTT.

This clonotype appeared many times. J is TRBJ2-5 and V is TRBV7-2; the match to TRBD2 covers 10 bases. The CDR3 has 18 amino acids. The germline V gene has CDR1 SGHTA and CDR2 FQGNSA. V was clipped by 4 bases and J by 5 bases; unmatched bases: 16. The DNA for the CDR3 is TGTGCCAGCAGCTCTCCAGGGGCGGTAGCGGGGGGCACGGAGACCCAGTACTTC. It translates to CASSSPGAVAGGTETQYF. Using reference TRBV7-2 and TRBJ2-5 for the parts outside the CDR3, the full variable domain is GAGVSQSPSNKVTEKGKDVELRCDPISGHTALYWYRQSLGQGLEFLIYFQGNSAPDKSGLPSDRFSAERTGGSVSTLTIQRTQQEDSAVYLCASSSPGAVAGGTETQYFGPGTRLLVL.